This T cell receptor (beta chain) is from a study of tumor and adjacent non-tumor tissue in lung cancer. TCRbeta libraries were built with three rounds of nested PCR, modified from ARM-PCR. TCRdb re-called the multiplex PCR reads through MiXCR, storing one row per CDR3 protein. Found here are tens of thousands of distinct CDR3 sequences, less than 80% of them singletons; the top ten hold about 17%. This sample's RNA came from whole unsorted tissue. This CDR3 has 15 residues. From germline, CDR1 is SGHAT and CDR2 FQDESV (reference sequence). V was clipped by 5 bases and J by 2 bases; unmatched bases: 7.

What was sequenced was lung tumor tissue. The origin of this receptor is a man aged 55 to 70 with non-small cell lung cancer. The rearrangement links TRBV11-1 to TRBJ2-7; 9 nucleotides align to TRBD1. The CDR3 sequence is CASSARTGVPYEQYF. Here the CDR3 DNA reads TGTGCCAGCAGCGCCCGGACAGGGGTCCCCTACGAGCAGTACTTC.